These 27 T cell receptor beta chains were all obtained from the same sample, sequenced in a study of T cells in localized non-small cell lung cancer. Sequencing was performed with immunoSEQ multiplex PCR; in TCRdb, only in-frame clones are kept and a portion is missing. This sample has over a thousand clones, with over 30% found just once. The input for sequencing was normal lung tissue next to the tumor, taken before any cancer treatment. The receptors originated from a female donor older than 55 with stage II lung adenocarcinoma.

This chain uses TRBV9 with TRBJ2-5; D unresolved. Germline loops: CDR1 SGDLS, CDR2 YYNGEE. The CDR3 is 12 residues long. Trimming cost V 3 bases and J 5 bases, with 8 bases left between them. The CDR3 nucleotides are TGTGCCAGCAGCGGTCCAAGGGAGACCCAGTACTTC. Amino acids: CASSGPRETQYF.

This clone has a handful of counts. The chain links TRBV11-3 to TRBJ1-2; the D is unclear. Trimming removed 8 bases from V and 9 bases from J, with 25 bases in between. The CDR3 extends over 15 amino acids. Germline values: CDR1 SGHNT, CDR2 YENEEA. The CDR3 DNA sequence: TGTGCCAGCCGGTACCGGGGTCCGGAATTTGGTAGCTACACCTTC. It encodes CASRYRGPEFGSYTF.

The chain is built from TRBV15 and TRBJ1-2; D may be TRBD1 (5 bases). V lost 0 bases and J lost 8, with 22 bases in between. This CDR3 is built from 17 residues. Germline CDR1 and CDR2: LNHNV and YYDKDF (reference sequence). CDR3 coding DNA: TGTGCCACCAGCAGAGATATAATTGGGGGATCTAGGGACGGCTACACCTTC. As protein: CATSRDIIGGSRDGYTF. Filled out from reference TRBV15 and TRBJ1-2, the complete variable domain reads DAMVIQNPRYQVTQFGKPVTLSCSQTLNHNVMYWYQQKSSQAPKLLFHYYDKDFNNEADTPDNFQSRRPNTSFCFLDIRSPGLGDTAMYLCATSRDIIGGSRDGYTFGSGTRLTVV.

This clone was seen a handful of times. This chain uses TRBV9 with TRBJ2-2, with D possibly matching TRBD1 (5 bases). The CDR3 is made up of 17 amino acids. Germline V gives CDR1 SGDLS, CDR2 YYNGEE. V dropped 5 bases and J dropped 5 bases, with 22 bases sitting between them. For the CDR3, the DNA is TGTGCCAGCAGTGAAACCCCGCCATCAGGGAAGACCGGGGAGCTGTTTTTT. Encoded protein: CASSETPPSGKTGELFF.

This clone has just a few counts. The CDR3 DNA sequence: TGCAGCGTTGCGACAGGGGTCTATGGCTACACCTTC. This translates into CSVATGVYGYTF. The chain joins TRBV29-1 to TRBJ1-2; TRBD1 agrees at 8 bases. In germline, CDR1 is SQVTM, CDR2 ANQGSEA. This CDR3 spans 12 amino acids. V was pared by 4 bases and J by 4 bases, with 2 bases of the junction left unmatched.

The chain carries TRBV29-1 and TRBJ2-5, with D possibly matching TRBD2 (6 bases). The V end lost 5 bases, the J end lost 2 bases, and 9 bases lay between the germline ends. CDR1 and CDR2 (germline): SQVTM, ANQGSEA. The CDR3 covers 12 residues. CDR3: CSVWGDQETQYF. CDR3 DNA: TGCAGCGTTTGGGGGGATCAAGAGACCCAGTACTTC.

There are a few counts of this clone. This chain joins TRBV2 and TRBJ2-7; either TRBD1 or TRBD2 may fit D (7 bases each). CDR1 is SNHLY and CDR2 is FYNNEI in the germline V gene. The CDR3 contains 14 residues. V lost 6 bases to trimming and J lost 4 bases, with 16 bases between them. CDR3 nucleotides: TGTGCCAGCAGCAGGGAGGGACAGCTATACGAGCAGTACGTC. It encodes CASSREGQLYEQYV.

By frequency in the sample, this clone is medium-sized (0.01 to 0.1%). The CDR3 loop reads CASSLSGSLGNYGYTF. The CDR3 nucleotides read TGTGCCAGCAGCTTAAGTGGCTCTCTTGGAAACTATGGCTACACCTTC. The genes are TRBV11-3 and TRBJ1-2, with no clear D. The CDR3 consists of 16 residues. Germline V lookup: CDR1 SGHNT, CDR2 YENEEA. Trimming left V 2 bases short and J 2 bases short, with 15 bases between. Using reference TRBV11-3 and TRBJ1-2 for the parts outside the CDR3, the full variable domain is EAGVVQSPRYKIIEKKQPVAFWCNPISGHNTLYWYLQNLGQGPELLIRYENEEAVDDSQLPKDRFSAERLKGVDSTLKIQPAELGDSAVYLCASSLSGSLGNYGYTFGSGTRLTVV.

This clone was observed a few times. The CDR3 protein is CASGAKAALNTEAFF. In nucleotides, the CDR3 is TGTGCCAGCGGGGCTAAGGCAGCCCTGAACACTGAAGCTTTCTTT. This chain connects TRBV6-8 to TRBJ1-1; possibly TRBD1 for D (5 bases). Germline assignment: CDR1 MNHGY and CDR2 SAAAGT. CDR3 length: 15 residues. The V and J ends lost 8 bases and 0 bases respectively, with 16 bases between them.

This clone was found a few times. The chain has TRBV11-3 and TRBJ1-1; D uncertain. Germline V gene data show CDR1 as SGHNT and CDR2 as YENEEA. This CDR3 has 15 residues. Trimming took off 4 bases at V and 3 bases at J, with 15 bases between the two ends. CDR3 nucleotide sequence: TGTGCCAGCAGCTCTTCCCGGGGAGTGGACACTGAAGCTTTCTTT. Protein product: CASSSSRGVDTEAFF.

This clone has only a few counts. The gene calls are TRBV7-7 and TRBJ2-6; D is perhaps TRBD1 or TRBD2 (7 bases each). Trimming removed 1 base at V and 0 bases at J, with 19 bases between. The germline V gene encodes CDR1 SSHAT and CDR2 FNYEAQ (reference sequence). The CDR3 totals 20 residues. The CDR3 sequence is CASSLGVRPRGGSGANVLTF. The DNA of the CDR3 is TGTGCCAGCAGCTTAGGGGTCCGTCCCAGGGGGGGCTCTGGGGCCAACGTCCTGACTTTC.

This chain links TRBV12-2 with TRBJ2-1; the tabulated D call, TRBD2, remains unverified against the DNA. TRBV12-2 has pseudogene status. The CDR3 sequence is 14 residues long. The CDR3 DNA follows: TGTGCCTCCAACTGGGACTCCTCCTACAATGAGCAGTTCTTC. It specifies CASNWDSSYNEQFF.

The DNA of the CDR3 is TGTGCCTGGAGTGTCTCGACTGTGGGAGGGGGTCTCCGAGAGACCCAGTACTTC. Translation gives CAWSVSTVGGGLRETQYF. The chain is built from TRBV30 and TRBJ2-5; maybe TRBD2 (7 bases). The CDR3 extends over 18 amino acids. Germline V gene lookup returns CDR1 GTSNPN and CDR2 SVGIG (reference sequence). Deletions cut 0 bases from V and 4 bases from J, with 24 bases between.

The V and J genes are TRBV29-1 and TRBJ1-5; D is unclear. Near its end, the DNA agrees better with TRBJ2-3, so the J call may be wrong. CDR3 length equals 13 residues. The V gene's germline CDR1 is SQVTM and CDR2 ANQGSEA. In DNA form, the CDR3 reads TGCAGCGTTGGAGAGGAGAGAAATCAGCCTCAGTATTTT. Translating it yields CSVGEERNQPQYF.

This clone has a handful of counts. This chain connects TRBV6-8 to TRBJ2-7; 10 bases map to TRBD2. Germline V gives CDR1 MNHGY, CDR2 SAAAGT. The CDR3 is made up of 14 amino acids. Losses at the gene ends were 5 bases for V and 4 bases for J; bases not matched to a gene: 5. CDR3 sequence: CASSQAGGPYEQYF. CDR3 nucleotides: TGTGCCAGCAGTCAAGCGGGAGGGCCTTACGAGCAGTACTTC.

The J gene is TRBJ1-2, the V gene TRBV4-1; D perhaps matches TRBD1 (6 bases). The germline V gene has CDR1 MGHRA and CDR2 YSYEKL. The V and J ends lost 6 bases and 2 bases respectively, with 13 bases between them. The CDR3 contains 14 residues. This CDR3 is CASRPGQTNYGYTF. The CDR3 coding sequence is TGCGCCAGCAGACCTGGACAGACAAACTATGGCTACACCTTC.

The chain uses TRBV4-1 and TRBJ2-1, with a possible D match to TRBD2 (6 bases). Germline CDR1 and CDR2: MGHRA and YSYEKL. Trimming stripped 7 bases from V and 1 base from J, with 14 bases between. This CDR3 region has 15 residues. CDR3 loop: CASTSEAGSYNEQFF. In DNA form, the CDR3 reads TGCGCCAGCACCTCCGAGGCGGGGTCCTACAATGAGCAGTTCTTC.

This clone was seen a handful of times. The CDR3 sequence: CASSPSGGDTEAFF. The CDR3 bases are TGTGCCAGCTCACCCTCAGGGGGGGACACTGAAGCTTTCTTT. The V call is TRBV18, the J call TRBJ1-1; the match to TRBD1 covers 7 bases. This CDR3 contains 14 residues. The J segment lost 3 bases and the V segment lost 3 bases, leaving 4 bases of the junction unmatched. Germline CDR1 KGHSH, CDR2 LQKENI.

This clone is judged medium-sized. The chain recombines TRBV11-3 with TRBJ2-7; TRBD2 agrees at 9 bases. Losses at the gene ends were 3 bases for V and 9 bases for J; bases not matched to a gene: 12. CDR1 and CDR2 from the germline V gene are SGHNT and YENEEA. The CDR3 has 15 amino acids. Here the CDR3 DNA reads TGTGCCAGCAGCTTGGATGGCGGGGGGGCCTTGGGGCAGTACGTC. This translates into CASSLDGGGALGQYV.

This clone was seen a handful of times. This chain links TRBV5-1 with TRBJ2-6; D remains unclear. The ends were cut back, 4 bases at V and 4 bases at J, with 15 bases in the middle. The length of the CDR3 is 16 residues. From germline, CDR1 is SGHRS and CDR2 YFSETQ. CDR3 sequence: CASSETVVLGANVLTF. The DNA for the CDR3 is TGCGCCAGCAGCGAGACGGTCGTGCTCGGGGCCAACGTCCTGACTTTC.

This chain connects TRBV18 to TRBJ2-1, with TRBD2 as a possible D gene (6 bases). V lost 3 bases, J lost 8 bases, and 11 bases lay in between. The germline V gene encodes CDR1 KGHSH and CDR2 LQKENI. The CDR3 has 13 amino acids. The CDR3 loop reads CASSPLASDEQFF. For the CDR3, the DNA is TGTGCCAGCTCACCCCTAGCTAGCGATGAGCAGTTCTTC.

Judged by abundance, this clone is medium-sized (0.01 to 0.1%). The V call is TRBV6-1, the J call TRBJ1-6; D perhaps matches TRBD1 (5 bases). This CDR3 spans 12 amino acids. CDR1 and CDR2 from the germline V gene are MNHNS and SASEGT. V dropped 0 bases and J dropped 18 bases, with 12 bases sitting between them. CDR3 coding DNA: TGTGCCAGCAGTGAAGCCCAACAGGACGACCACTTT. Translating gives CASSEAQQDDHF.

This chain links TRBV28 with TRBJ1-3; the D is unclear. Germline-derived CDR1 and CDR2 are MDHEN and SYDVKM. V was pared by 4 bases and J by 2 bases, with 12 bases between. This CDR3 contains 15 residues. The CDR3 nucleotides read TGTGCCAGCAGTTCCCCCCGGCAGGCTGGAAACACCATATATTTT. Translated, it gives CASSSPRQAGNTIYF.

This clone was detected only a few times. This chain connects TRBV2 to TRBJ1-6, with D possibly being TRBD1 (5 bases). CDR1 SNHLY and CDR2 FYNNEI come from the germline V gene. The CDR3 is 15 residues long. Deletions cut 2 bases from V and 6 bases from J, with 11 bases between. CDR3 coding DNA: TGTGCCAGCAGTGAAAGCCCAGGGTTTAATTCACCCCTCCACTTT. This encodes CASSESPGFNSPLHF. Together with reference TRBV2 and TRBJ1-6, the CDR3 gives the full variable domain: EPEVTQTPSHQVTQMGQEVILRCVPISNHLYFYWYRQILGQKVEFLVSFYNNEISEKSEIFDDQFSVERPDGSNFTLKIRSTKLEDSAMYFCASSESPGFNSPLHFGNGTRLTVT.

This clone is classed as medium-sized. The rearrangement links TRBV6-8 to TRBJ2-2; TRBD2 aligns across 7 bases. This CDR3 has 16 amino acids. J lost 2 bases, V lost 2 bases, and 5 bases had no gene match. Germline CDR1 MNHGY, CDR2 SAAAGT. The CDR3 nucleotides are TGTGCCAGCAGTTACCTCTTAGCGGGCAACACCGGGGAGCTGTTTTTT. This codes for CASSYLLAGNTGELFF.

The CDR3: CASRGTPNTGELFF. The CDR3 DNA reads as TGTGCCAGCAGGGGGACTCCGAACACCGGGGAGCTGTTTTTT. V is TRBV9 and J is TRBJ2-2, with a possible D match to TRBD2 (6 bases). Trimming took 5 bases from V and 0 from J, leaving 8 bases between them. CDR3 length: 14 amino acids. Germline V lookup: CDR1 SGDLS, CDR2 YYNGEE.

J is TRBJ2-7 and V is TRBV14; D uncertain. There are 16 residues in the CDR3. CDR1 and CDR2 from the germline V gene are SGHDN and FVKESK. V was clipped by 2 bases and J by 5 bases, with 19 bases between them. CDR3 region: CASSQLGAPLWNEQYF. CDR3 bases: TGTGCCAGCAGCCAACTAGGAGCGCCCCTATGGAACGAGCAGTACTTC.